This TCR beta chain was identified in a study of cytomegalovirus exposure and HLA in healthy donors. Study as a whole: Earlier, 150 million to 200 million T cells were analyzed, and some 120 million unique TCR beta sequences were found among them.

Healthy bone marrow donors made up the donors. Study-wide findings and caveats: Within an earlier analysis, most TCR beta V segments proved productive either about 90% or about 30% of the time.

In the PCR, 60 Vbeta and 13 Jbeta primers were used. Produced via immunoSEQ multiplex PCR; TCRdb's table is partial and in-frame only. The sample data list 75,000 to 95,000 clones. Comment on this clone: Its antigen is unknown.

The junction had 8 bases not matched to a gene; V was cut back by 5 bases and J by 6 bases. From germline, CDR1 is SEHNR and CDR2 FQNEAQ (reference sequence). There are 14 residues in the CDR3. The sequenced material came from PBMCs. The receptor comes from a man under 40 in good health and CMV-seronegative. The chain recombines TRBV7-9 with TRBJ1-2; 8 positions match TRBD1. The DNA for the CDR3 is TGTGCCAGCAGCCCAAGGACAGGGACTAATGGCTACACCTTC. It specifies CASSPRTGTNGYTF.